Listed here are 18 T cell receptor beta chains from one sample, sequenced in a study of blood T cell repertoires in COVID-19. The repertoire was sequenced with immunoSEQ multiplex PCR; TCRdb's copy has only in-frame clones and lacks some. The table has some 290,000 clones, 87% seen once. The sequenced material came from peripheral blood. These TCRs come from a woman aged 45-65 years who had recovered from COVID-19.

J is TRBJ2-2 and V is TRBV28; the D gene is possibly TRBD1 (6 bases). CDR1 MDHEN and CDR2 SYDVKM come from the germline V gene. V was clipped by 5 bases and J by 3 bases, with 10 bases between them. The CDR3 covers 14 residues. CDR3 loop: CASSDRQDTGELFF. As DNA, the CDR3 is TGTGCCAGCAGTGACAGGCAGGACACCGGGGAGCTGTTTTTT.

This chain uses TRBV7-6 with TRBJ1-1, with 7 bases lining up with TRBD1. The CDR3 has 13 amino acids. In germline, CDR1 is SGHVS, CDR2 FNYEAQ. With V trimmed by 1 base and J by 6 bases, 2 bases remained unmatched. The CDR3 loop is CASSLDQGAEAFF. The CDR3 DNA reads as TGTGCCAGCAGCTTAGACCAGGGGGCTGAAGCTTTCTTT. The variable domain in full, completed from reference TRBV7-6 and TRBJ1-1, reads GAGVSQSPRYKVTKRGQDVALRCDPISGHVSLYWYRQALGQGPEFLTYFNYEAQQDKSGLPNDRFSAERPEGSISTLTIQRTEQRDSAMYRCASSLDQGAEAFFGQGTRLTVV.

The V and J genes are TRBV7-6 and TRBJ2-2; TRBD1 matches 7 bases. The CDR3 is made up of 14 amino acids. The germline gives CDR1 SGHVS, CDR2 FNYEAQ. The V and J ends lost 5 bases and 5 bases, in that order; junction bases with no gene match: 5. DNA for the CDR3: TGTGCCAGCAGCAGACGACAGGGTACCGGGGAGCTGTTTTTT. It is translated as CASSRRQGTGELFF.

The chain has TRBV28 and TRBJ2-7; 12 nucleotides match TRBD2. The J segment lost 4 bases and the V segment lost 6 bases, leaving 4 bases of the junction unmatched. The CDR3 totals 14 residues. Germline-derived CDR1 and CDR2 are MDHEN and SYDVKM. The CDR3: CASSRGLAGYEQYF. CDR3 nucleotide sequence: TGTGCCAGCAGCCGTGGACTAGCGGGATACGAGCAGTACTTC.

This clone was picked up one time. The rearrangement links TRBV6-6 to TRBJ1-1; D not certain. V was shortened by 2 bases and J by 7 bases, with 8 bases between the two germline ends. The CDR3 is 12 amino acids. Germline loops: CDR1 MNHNY, CDR2 SVGAGI (reference sequence). Here the CDR3 reads CASSYVRGEAFF. The DNA for the CDR3 is TGTGCCAGCAGTTACGTTCGGGGTGAAGCTTTCTTT.

The chain employs TRBV5-5 and TRBJ1-1, with TRBD1 matching 7 bases. Germline V CDR1 and CDR2: SGHKS, YYEKEE (reference sequence). Trimming at V came to 4 bases and at J to 11 bases, leaving 5 bases not matched to a gene. This CDR3 is built from 11 residues. CDR3 amino acids: CASSVTGDAFF. CDR3 in DNA: TGTGCCAGCAGCGTAACAGGGGACGCTTTCTTT.

The chain employs TRBV6-4 and TRBJ2-3; 7 positions agree with TRBD2. Germline V lookup: CDR1 MRHNA, CDR2 SNTAGT. This CDR3 comprises 16 residues. V dropped 2 bases and J dropped 0; count of bases not matched to a gene: 5. CDR3 in DNA: TGTGCCAGCAGTGACGGGTCTAGCGGTAGCACAGATACGCAGTATTTT. Protein product: CASSDGSSGSTDTQYF.

This rearrangement joins TRBV19 to TRBJ1-5, with D possibly matching TRBD1 (5 bases). Germline V CDR1 and CDR2: LNHDA, SQIVND (reference sequence). The CDR3 sequence is 13 residues long. V was trimmed by 7 bases and J by 0 bases, leaving 7 bases between them. CDR3: CASTRDSNQPQHF. The CDR3 DNA follows: TGTGCCAGTACCAGGGATAGCAATCAGCCCCAGCATTTT.

This chain connects TRBV19 to TRBJ1-2; 8 bases match TRBD1. Germline assignment: CDR1 LNHDA and CDR2 SQIVND (reference sequence). The CDR3 extends over 13 amino acids. The V and J ends lost 5 bases and 12 bases, in that order; junction bases with no gene match: 11. The CDR3 sequence is CASSPGDRTTNTF. The CDR3 nucleotides are TGTGCCAGTAGTCCCGGGGACAGGACCACTAACACCTTC.

CDR3 protein: CASRWTGIIETQYF. CDR3 nucleotide sequence: TGTGCCAGCAGATGGACAGGGATTATCGAGACCCAGTACTTC. The J gene is TRBJ2-5, the V gene TRBV6-5; 8 nucleotides line up with TRBD1. Germline V gene sequence: CDR1 MNHEY, CDR2 SVGAGI. The CDR3 extends over 14 amino acids. Trimming took 6 bases from V and 5 from J; bases not matched to a gene: 8.

The chain links TRBV15 to TRBJ1-4; 9 bases line up with TRBD1. This CDR3 is built from 15 residues. In germline, CDR1 is LNHNV, CDR2 YYDKDF (reference sequence). Trimming at V came to 0 bases and at J to 8 bases, leaving 4 bases not matched to a gene. The CDR3 bases are TGTGCCACCAGCAGAGATGGGACAGGGTGGGAAAAACTGTTTTTT. It translates to CATSRDGTGWEKLFF.

The chain uses TRBV15 and TRBJ1-1; possible D gene TRBD1, 6 bases. The CDR3 loop spans 14 amino acids. V gave up 0 bases and J gave up 5 bases, with 10 bases separating them. The V gene's germline CDR1 is LNHNV and CDR2 YYDKDF (reference sequence). The CDR3 spells CATSRELRGTEAFF. The CDR3 region has the DNA TGTGCCACCAGCAGAGAACTCAGGGGTACTGAAGCTTTCTTT.

V usage is TRBV3-1 (or the pseudogene TRBV3-2) and J usage is TRBJ2-2; D is perhaps TRBD2 (6 bases). The V and J ends lost 5 bases and 1 base respectively, with 20 bases between them. CDR1 is LGHDT, CDR2 YNNKEL, per germline (reference sequence). The CDR3 totals 18 residues. The CDR3 loop is CASSLTMGRGRNTGELFF. In DNA form, the CDR3 reads TGTGCCAGCAGCTTGACGATGGGACGGGGGAGGAACACCGGGGAGCTGTTTTTT.

A note on this clone: This sample also contains other DNA sequences that code for the same CDR3. The CDR3, as DNA: TGCAGTGCCCCTGGCGGCTACACCTTC. Its protein product is CSAPGGYTF. This sequence joins TRBV20-1 and TRBJ1-2, with D unclear. The CDR3 length is 9 residues. In germline, CDR1 is DFQATT, CDR2 SNEGSKA (reference sequence). V was clipped by 6 bases and J by 8 bases, with 7 bases between them.

The chain joins TRBV9 to TRBJ2-5, with 8 bases aligning to TRBD1. V lost 4 bases, J lost 0 bases, and 8 bases stayed unmatched. This CDR3 is 16 amino acids long. Germline CDR1 reads SGDLS; CDR2 reads YYNGEE. The CDR3 nucleotides are TGTGCCAGCAGCCTTAGGACAGGGTCCTACCAAGAGACCCAGTACTTC. It encodes CASSLRTGSYQETQYF. Variable domain in full (rest from reference TRBV9 and TRBJ2-5): DSGVTQTPKHLITATGQRVTLRCSPRSGDLSVYWYQQSLDQGLQFLIQYYNGEERAKGNILERFSAQQFPDLHSELNLSSLELGDSALYFCASSLRTGSYQETQYFGPGTRLLVL.

The rearrangement joins TRBV9 to TRBJ2-2, with a tentative D call TRBD2 (6 bases). Trimming shortened V by 4 bases and J by 4 bases, and 14 bases separated the two germline ends. Germline V gene lookup returns CDR1 SGDLS and CDR2 YYNGEE. The CDR3 is made up of 15 amino acids. CDR3 in amino acids: CASSFHSGGTGELFF. The CDR3 coding sequence is TGTGCCAGCAGCTTTCATAGCGGAGGCACCGGGGAGCTGTTTTTT.

This rearrangement joins TRBV6-2 or TRBV6-3 to TRBJ1-6; 7 nucleotides agree with TRBD1. This CDR3 has 19 amino acids. Per the germline V gene, CDR1 is MNHEY and CDR2 is SVGEGT. Germline trimming cut 0 bases from V and 0 bases from J; bases unmatched to any gene: 8. CDR3 sequence: CASSYSDIYRGSYNSPLHF. CDR3 nucleotides: TGTGCCAGCAGTTACTCGGACATTTACAGGGGCTCCTATAATTCACCCCTCCACTTT.

The chain has TRBV6-5 and TRBJ1-4; tentatively, D is TRBD1 (5 bases). In germline, CDR1 is MNHEY, CDR2 SVGAGI. This CDR3 spans 13 amino acids. Trimming removed 8 bases from V and 2 bases from J, with 9 bases in between. The CDR3 sequence is CASCTGTNEKLFF. The CDR3 DNA reads TGTGCCAGCTGTACAGGCACTAATGAAAAACTGTTTTTT.